The 8 T cell receptor beta chains in this list originate from one sample, sequenced in a study of sequential checkpoint blockade in melanoma (dated by TCRdb to about 2019). Per the publication, the treatment or condition label means: randomized to nivolumab then ipilimumab (arm A) or the reverse (arm B). Library construction relied on the immunoSEQ multiplex PCR assay. Held by TCRdb, this immuneACCESS table contains in-frame sequences only and omits some clones. Under half of the omission traces to an unresolved V gene where checked; the cause of the rest is unknown. This sample lists 15,000 to 20,000 clones; around 69% were detected once. The top ten hold 18% of the sample. Sequences were derived from CD8+ T cells sorted from blood (inferred from file names), sampled from a patient given nivolumab and ipilimumab in sequence. The receptor set was obtained from a human donor with melanoma.

The V and J genes are TRBV9 and TRBJ2-2; TRBD2 aligns across 8 bases. The CDR3 is 15 residues long. V shed 0 bases, J shed 6 bases, and the junction held 4 bases outside the gene matches. Germline V CDR1 and CDR2: SGDLS, YYNGEE. The DNA of the CDR3 is TGTGCCAGCAGCGTAGCGGGGGGGCCTCCCGGGGAGCTGTTTTTT. Translation: CASSVAGGPPGELFF.

The V and J genes are TRBV10-2 and TRBJ2-5; possibly TRBD2 for D (6 bases). The V and J ends lost 6 bases and 5 bases respectively, with 19 bases between them. Germline loops: CDR1 WSHSY, CDR2 SAAADI. This CDR3 spans 15 amino acids. The CDR3 loop is CASSVGGGAAETQYF. Written as DNA, the CDR3 is TGCGCCAGCAGCGTCGGAGGAGGGGCGGCGGAGACCCAGTACTTC.

V is TRBV4-2 and J is TRBJ2-1, with D perhaps matching TRBD1 (5 bases). Between the trimmed V and J ends, which lost 0 bases and 3 bases, there was a span of 9 bases. Germline CDR1 and CDR2: LGHNA and YNFKEQ. The CDR3 extends over 15 amino acids. CDR3 nucleotide sequence: TGTGCCAGCAGCCAAGAAACGACAGTCTACAATGAGCAGTTCTTC. Protein: CASSQETTVYNEQFF.

The table lists this clone with a count of one. The chain recombines TRBV7-3 with TRBJ1-5; tentative D call: TRBD1 (5 bases). The CDR3 has 17 amino acids. Between the trimmed V and J ends, which lost 4 bases and 3 bases, there was a span of 19 bases. CDR1 SGHTA and CDR2 FQGTGA come from the germline V gene. CDR3 in DNA: TGTGCCAGCAGCTCCCGCCCGGCAGGGAGGACCAATCAGCCCCAGCATTTT. Amino acid sequence: CASSSRPAGRTNQPQHF.

This clone has only a few counts. A far bigger clonotype differs at one base, so this is likely a read error. The J gene is TRBJ1-1, the V gene TRBV7-9; perhaps TRBD1 as D (6 bases). This CDR3 comprises 14 residues. V lost 2 bases, J lost 1 base, and 8 bases lay in between. The germline V gene encodes CDR1 SEHNR and CDR2 FQNEAQ (reference sequence). The CDR3 DNA sequence: TGTGCCAGCAGCTTATTACAGGGGAACACTGAAGCTTTCTTT. Amino acids: CASSLLQGNTEAFF.

The chain couples TRBV5-4 to TRBJ2-1, with D perhaps given as TRBD1 or TRBD2 (6 bases each). The germline CDR1 and CDR2 sequences are SGHNT and YYREEE (reference sequence). V was cut by 4 bases and J by 4 bases, with 18 bases left in between. The CDR3 is 16 residues long. DNA for the CDR3: TGTGCCAGCAGCGTGGGGGGCGGGAATATTTACAATGAGCAGTTCTTC. Encoded protein: CASSVGGGNIYNEQFF. Full variable domain (rest looked up from reference TRBV5-4 and TRBJ2-1): ETGVTQSPTHLIKTRGQQVTLRCSSQSGHNTVSWYQQALGQGPQFIFQYYREEENGRGNFPPRFSGLQFPNYSSELNVNALELDDSALYLCASSVGGGNIYNEQFFGPGTRLTVL.

The chain couples TRBV7-2 to TRBJ2-1, with D hard to call. Germline lookup yields CDR1 SGHTA and CDR2 FQGNSA. This CDR3 comprises 15 residues. The V end was cut by 1 base, the J end by 0 bases, with 7 bases between. The CDR3 region is CASSLVESSYNEQFF. The CDR3 nucleotides read TGTGCCAGCAGCTTAGTCGAGAGCTCCTACAATGAGCAGTTCTTC.

The chain couples TRBV2 to TRBJ2-5; 11 bases agree with TRBD1. The CDR3 length is 15 residues. Germline CDR1 SNHLY, CDR2 FYNNEI. With V trimmed by 9 bases and J by 2 bases, 8 bases remained unmatched. For the CDR3, the DNA is TGTGCCAGTGCGGGACAGGGGGTTGTACAAGAGACCCAGTACTTC. This translates into CASAGQGVVQETQYF.